Shown below are 5 T cell receptor beta chains from a single sample sequenced in a study of cytomegalovirus exposure and HLA in healthy donors. The primer mix had 60 Vbeta and 13 Jbeta primers. Assay used: immunoSEQ multiplex PCR; TCRdb lists only in-frame clones, some missing. The sample has fewer than 200,000 clones, roughly 90% seen once; the top ten hold about 1.1%. What was sequenced was PBMCs. These TCRs come from a boy aged 2-9 years in good health and CMV-seronegative.

As for this clone: The sample has other DNA sequences that encode this CDR3 too. The chain uses TRBV6-5 and TRBJ2-7; TRBD2 aligns across 11 bases. The J segment lost 3 bases and the V segment lost 4 bases, leaving 5 bases of the junction unmatched. CDR1 is MNHEY, CDR2 SVGAGI, per germline. The CDR3 is 15 residues long. CDR3 DNA: TGTGCCAGCAGTTCCTTAACTAGCGGGAGCTACGAGCAGTACTTC. Translated: CASSSLTSGSYEQYF.

The chain couples TRBV19 to TRBJ1-6; D is perhaps TRBD1 (6 bases). The CDR3 covers 16 residues. Germline V CDR1 and CDR2: LNHDA, SQIVND (reference sequence). Trimming stripped 8 bases from V and 5 bases from J, with 19 bases between. The CDR3 loop is CASSESGTRHNSPLHF. CDR3 coding DNA: TGTGCCAGTTCCGAATCCGGGACAAGACATAATTCACCCCTCCACTTT.

The CDR3 region has the DNA TGTGCCAGCAGCCCGTCCGCGGGAGGGCCGCCTGAGCAGTTCTTC. As protein: CASSPSAGGPPEQFF. The chain uses TRBV7-9 and TRBJ2-1; 9 bases fit TRBD2. V was pared by 5 bases and J by 9 bases, with 11 bases of the junction left unmatched. Per the germline V gene, CDR1 is SEHNR and CDR2 is FQNEAQ (reference sequence). The CDR3 length is 15 residues.

V gene TRBV28 combines with J gene TRBJ2-2, with 8 bases that match TRBD1. V trimming: 6 bases; J trimming: 4 bases; junction bases outside the gene matches: 13. The CDR3 length is 17 residues. The germline gives CDR1 MDHEN, CDR2 SYDVKM. The CDR3 DNA follows: TGTGCCAGCAGCCACCCGACCGACAGGGGATTCACCGGGGAGCTGTTTTTT. Protein: CASSHPTDRGFTGELFF.

This clone is a singleton in its sample. The rearrangement joins TRBV7-2 to TRBJ2-7; TRBD1 might be the D (5 bases). The V end was cut by 4 bases, the J end by 3 bases, with 13 bases between. This CDR3 is 14 amino acids long. Germline V gene data show CDR1 as SGHTA and CDR2 as FQGNSA. The DNA for the CDR3 is TGTGCCAGCAGCTCAAGGGAAGGGGACTACGAGCAGTACTTC. Translating gives CASSSREGDYEQYF.